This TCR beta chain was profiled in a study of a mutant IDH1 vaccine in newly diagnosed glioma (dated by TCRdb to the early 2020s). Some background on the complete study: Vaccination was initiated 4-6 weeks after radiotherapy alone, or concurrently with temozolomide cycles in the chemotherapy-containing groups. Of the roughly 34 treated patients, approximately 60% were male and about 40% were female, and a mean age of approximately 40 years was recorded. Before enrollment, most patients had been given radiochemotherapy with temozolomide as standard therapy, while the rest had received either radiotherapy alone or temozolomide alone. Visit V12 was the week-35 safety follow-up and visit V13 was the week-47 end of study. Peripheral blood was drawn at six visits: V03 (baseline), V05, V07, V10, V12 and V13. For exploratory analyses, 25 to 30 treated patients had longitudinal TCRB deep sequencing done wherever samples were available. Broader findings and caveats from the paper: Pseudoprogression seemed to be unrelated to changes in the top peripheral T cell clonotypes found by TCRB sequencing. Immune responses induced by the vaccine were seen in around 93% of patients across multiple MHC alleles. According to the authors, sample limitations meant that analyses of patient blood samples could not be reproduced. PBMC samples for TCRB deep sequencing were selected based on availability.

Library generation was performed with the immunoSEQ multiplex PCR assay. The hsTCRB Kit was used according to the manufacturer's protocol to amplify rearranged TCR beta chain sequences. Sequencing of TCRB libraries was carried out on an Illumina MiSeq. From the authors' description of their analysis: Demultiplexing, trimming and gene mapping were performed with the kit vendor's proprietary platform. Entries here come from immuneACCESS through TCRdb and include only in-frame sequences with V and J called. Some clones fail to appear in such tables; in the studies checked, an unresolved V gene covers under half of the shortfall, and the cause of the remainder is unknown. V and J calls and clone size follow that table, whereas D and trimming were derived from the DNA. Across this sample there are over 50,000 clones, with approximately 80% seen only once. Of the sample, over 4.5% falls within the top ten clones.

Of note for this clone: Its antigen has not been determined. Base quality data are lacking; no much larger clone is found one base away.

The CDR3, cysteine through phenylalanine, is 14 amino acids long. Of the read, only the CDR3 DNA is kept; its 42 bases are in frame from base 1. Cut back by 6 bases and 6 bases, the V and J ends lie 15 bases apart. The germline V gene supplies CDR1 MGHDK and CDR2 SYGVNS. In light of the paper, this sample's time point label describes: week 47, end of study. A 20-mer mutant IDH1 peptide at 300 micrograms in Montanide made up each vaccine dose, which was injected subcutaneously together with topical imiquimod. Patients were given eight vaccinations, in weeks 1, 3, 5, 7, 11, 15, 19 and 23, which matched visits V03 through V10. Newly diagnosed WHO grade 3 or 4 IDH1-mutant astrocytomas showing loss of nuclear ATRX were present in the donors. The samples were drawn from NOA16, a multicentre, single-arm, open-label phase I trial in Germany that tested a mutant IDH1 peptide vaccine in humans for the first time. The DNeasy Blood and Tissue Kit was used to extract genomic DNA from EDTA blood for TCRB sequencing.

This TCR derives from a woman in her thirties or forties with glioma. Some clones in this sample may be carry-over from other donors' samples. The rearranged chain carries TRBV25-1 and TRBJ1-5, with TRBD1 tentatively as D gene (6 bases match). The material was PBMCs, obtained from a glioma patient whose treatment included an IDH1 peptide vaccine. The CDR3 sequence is CASSPNRESQPQHF. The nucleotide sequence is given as TGTGCCAGCAGCCCAAACAGGGAAAGTCAGCCCCAGCATTTT.